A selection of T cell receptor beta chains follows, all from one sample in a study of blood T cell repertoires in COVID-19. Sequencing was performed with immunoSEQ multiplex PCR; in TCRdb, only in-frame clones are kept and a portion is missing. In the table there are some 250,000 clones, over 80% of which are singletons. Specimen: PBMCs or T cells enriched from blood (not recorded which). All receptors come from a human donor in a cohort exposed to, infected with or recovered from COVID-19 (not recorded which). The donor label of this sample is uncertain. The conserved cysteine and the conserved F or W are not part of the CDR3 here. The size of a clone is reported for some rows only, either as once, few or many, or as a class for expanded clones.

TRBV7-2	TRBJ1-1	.	ASSLNRGDTEAF
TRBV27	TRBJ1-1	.	ASSLIGGEAF
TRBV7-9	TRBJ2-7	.	ASSPKGTGFHEQY
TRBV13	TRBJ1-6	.	ASSSRAVSPLH
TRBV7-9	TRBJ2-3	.	ASSPRLAGVGKTQY
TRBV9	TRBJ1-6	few	ASSVDPGTSPLH
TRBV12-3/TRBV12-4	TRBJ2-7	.	ASSLGAHYEQY
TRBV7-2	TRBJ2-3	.	ASGPSPGQGTDTQY
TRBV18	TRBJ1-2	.	ASSPGTDNLYGYT
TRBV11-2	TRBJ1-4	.	ASSLEPSWGEREKLF
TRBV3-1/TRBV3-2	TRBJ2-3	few	ASARARGDLRADTQY
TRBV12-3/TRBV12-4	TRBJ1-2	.	ASSLQVSGYT
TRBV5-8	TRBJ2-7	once	ASSLIPGLAGGRGQY
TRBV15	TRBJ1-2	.	ATSPTGGAGITFYT
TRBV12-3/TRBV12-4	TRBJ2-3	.	ASSRQLDTQY
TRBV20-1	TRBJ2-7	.	SASSGHEQY
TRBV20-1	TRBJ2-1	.	SASWRGSYNEQF
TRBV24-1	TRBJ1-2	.	ATSDQRALNGYT
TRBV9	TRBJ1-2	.	ASSPGQGDYGYT
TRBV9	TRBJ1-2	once	ASSVDPESDGGYT
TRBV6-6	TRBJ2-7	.	ASSYSRGGYEQY
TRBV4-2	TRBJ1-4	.	ASSHQPLQGPGEKLF
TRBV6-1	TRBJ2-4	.	ASSEIEDGGNIQY
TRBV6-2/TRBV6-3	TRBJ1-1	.	ASSYGQATEAF
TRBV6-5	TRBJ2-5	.	ASSYSQGPGETQY
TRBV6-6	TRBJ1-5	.	ASTSGGFYQPQH
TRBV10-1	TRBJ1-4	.	ASSESSGPGEKLF
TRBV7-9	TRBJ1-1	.	ASSPTGGHEAF
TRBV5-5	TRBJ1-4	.	ASSLDRRNEKLF
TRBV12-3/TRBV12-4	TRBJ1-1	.	ASSLRRGEGAF
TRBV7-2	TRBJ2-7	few	ASSLPTYEQY
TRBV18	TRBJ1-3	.	ASSPGDSRISGNTIY
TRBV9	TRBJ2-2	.	ASSDPTGQGNTGELF
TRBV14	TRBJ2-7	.	ASSQVNPGQSSYEQY
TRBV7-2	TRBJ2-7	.	ASSLATPEYEQY
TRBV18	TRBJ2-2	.	ASSPGGQGVGELF
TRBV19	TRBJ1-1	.	ASRDSGSGGTEAF
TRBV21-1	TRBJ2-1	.	ASSKSSGTSGGHNEQF
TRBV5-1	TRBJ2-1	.	ATSSLADNEQF
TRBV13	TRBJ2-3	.	ASSQAGASSTDTQY
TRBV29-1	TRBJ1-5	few	SVRSRDRETGQPQH
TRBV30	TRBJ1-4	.	AWRGTGVNEKLF
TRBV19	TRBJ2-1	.	ASSKDRAAYNEQF
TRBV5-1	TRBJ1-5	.	ASSSGQGNQPQH
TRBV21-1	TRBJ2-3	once	ASSQRLAGGADTQY
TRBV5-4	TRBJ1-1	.	ASSFSSMNTEAF
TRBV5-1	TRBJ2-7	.	ASSLGGPYEQY